This T cell receptor beta chain was sequenced in a study of blood T cells in healthy people across ages. With a J-beta primer mix and a sample-barcoded 5' primer, a second PCR ran about 6 to 11 cycles. TCRdb fed the 5' RACE reads into MiXCR, producing one record per CDR3 protein. The sample records about 720,000 distinct CDR3 sequences, 22% being singletons. The germline V gene encodes CDR1 KGHDR and CDR2 SFDVKD. The CDR3 sequence is 14 residues long. The sample was blood. This chain uses TRBV24-1 with TRBJ2-1; possibly TRBD1 for D (6 bases). The DNA end lines up better with TRBJ2-5; the J call may be wrong. This TCR was recovered from a man between 65 and 85 years old in good health. The CDR3 sequence: CATSDPDRNPTQYF. CDR3 in DNA: TGTGCCACCAGTGATCCAGACAGGAATCCGACCCAGTACTTC.